This is a list of T cell receptor beta chains from one sample in a study of tumor-infiltrating lymphocytes in primary liver carcinoma. Each CDR3 protein gets one entry after TCRdb re-called the multiplex PCR reads with MiXCR. Among around 100,000 distinct CDR3 sequences listed, around two thirds were seen once. Sequencing used liver tumor tissue from sampling region 2. All receptors come from a woman aged 55-69 years with primary liver carcinoma and hepatitis B virus infection. CDR3s include the opening cysteine and the closing phenylalanine or tryptophan. D genes are given only for firm matches. Not all rows give a size; the values are once, few, many and, for expanded clones, a class.

length	D	size	J	V	CDR3	DNA
15	-	-	TRBJ1-1	TRBV6-5	CASSPRSGMNTEAFF	TGTGCCAGCAGTCCTCGCTCCGGCATGAACACTGAAGCTTTCTTT
15	-	many	TRBJ1-1	TRBV7-9	CASSLGDSLPTEAFF	TGTGCCAGCAGCTTAGGAGACAGTCTTCCCACTGAAGCTTTCTTT
17	-	-	TRBJ2-7	TRBV4-2	CASSPWIASSRTYEQYF	TGTGCCAGCAGCCCTTGGATAGCTAGCAGTAGGACCTACGAGCAGTACTTC
15	-	few	TRBJ2-7	TRBV18	CASSPNRDQTYEHYF	TGTGCCAGCTCACCAAACAGGGACCAAACCTACGAGCACTACTTC
17	TRBD2	-	TRBJ2-1	TRBV4-1	CASSETSGDGSYDEQFF	TGCGCCAGCAGCGAGACTAGCGGGGATGGATCGTACGATGAGCAGTTCTTC
14	-	-	TRBJ1-1	TRBV6-5	CTSSQRGAWGEAFF	TGTACCAGCAGCCAGAGGGGTGCTTGGGGGGAAGCTTTCTTT
11	-	few	TRBJ2-3	TRBV5-1	CASSLADTHYF	TGCGCCAGCAGCTTGGCGGACACGCATTATTTT
14	-	-	TRBJ2-7	TRBV28	CASSLAGPMGEQYF	TGTGCCAGTAGTTTAGCAGGCCCAATGGGCGAGCAGTACTTC
14	TRBD1	-	TRBJ1-1	TRBV6-5	CASGYGTGNTEAFF	TGTGCCAGCGGTTACGGGACAGGAAACACTGAAGCTTTCTTT
12	-	many	TRBJ2-3	TRBV29-1	CSVAFGTDTQYF	TGCAGCGTTGCGTTTGGCACAGATACGCAGTATTTT
14	-	-	TRBJ2-1	TRBV6-2/TRBV6-3	CASRTRGSYNGQFF	TGTGCCAGCAGGACTAGGGGTTCCTACAATGGGCAGTTCTTC
12	-	-	TRBJ1-5	TRBV29-1	CSVRTEDQPQHF	TGCAGCGTTCGGACAGAGGATCAACCCCAGCATTTT
13	TRBD2	many	TRBJ2-7	TRBV5-6	CASSSSGRHEQYF	TGTGCCAGCAGCTCCAGCGGGAGACACGAGCAGTACTTC
15	TRBD2	few	TRBJ2-1	TRBV5-1	CASSWGLAGVLEQFF	TGCGCCAGCAGCTGGGGACTAGCGGGAGTGCTTGAGCAGTTCTTC
15	-	many	TRBJ1-5	TRBV6-1	CASSEAAGASQPQHF	TGTGCCAGCAGTGAAGCGGCCGGGGCATCTCAGCCCCAGCATTTT
11	-	-	TRBJ2-7	TRBV29-1	CSVWTNYEQYF	TGCAGCGTTTGGACTAATTACGAGCAGTACTTC
13	-	-	TRBJ1-1	TRBV6-5	CASSGQENTQAFF	TGTGCCAGCAGCGGACAAGAGAACACTCAAGCTTTCTTT
18	-	-	TRBJ2-3	TRBV11-3	CASIFTCTVVPSADTHYF	TGTGCCAGCATCTTTACTTGTACAGTTGTCCCAAGCGCAGATACTCATTATTTT
14	-	many	TRBJ2-3	TRBV5-6	CASSFVTPPDTQYF	TGTGCCAGCAGCTTTGTTACTCCCCCAGATACGCAGTATTTT
16	TRBD2	-	TRBJ2-5	TRBV7-9	CASSFIAGGSGEAQYF	TGTGCCAGCAGCTTTATAGCGGGAGGATCGGGAGAGGCCCAGTACTTT
13	-	many	TRBJ2-4	TRBV12-3/TRBV12-4	CASSTPPGTIQYF	TGTGCCAGCAGTACCCCCCCGGGGACCATTCAGTACTTC
18	TRBD1	-	TRBJ2-6	TRBV18	CASTKSRTGGSGANVLTF	TGTGCCAGCACCAAGTCCCGGACAGGGGGGTCTGGGGCCAACGTCCTGACTTTC
17	TRBD2	-	TRBJ2-1	TRBV24-1	CATSDNGLAGAYNEQFF	TGTGCCACCAGTGACAACGGACTAGCGGGAGCCTACAATGAGCAGTTCTTC
17	TRBD1	-	TRBJ2-7	TRBV28	CASILGGGQGAGYEEYF	TGTGCCAGCATACTAGGTGGAGGACAGGGGGCTGGTTACGAGGAGTACTTC
17	TRBD2	-	TRBJ2-5	TRBV12-3/TRBV12-4	CASGRLAGRPRVEDQYF	TGTGCCAGCGGAAGACTAGCGGGAAGACCAAGAGTAGAAGACCAGTACTTC
11	-	-	TRBJ2-5	TRBV29-1	CSVEELEVQYF	TGTAGCGTTGAGGAACTAGAGGTCCAGTACTTC
18	-	-	TRBJ1-5	TRBV19	CASSIHPDRTISNQPQHF	TGTGCCAGTAGTATCCACCCGGACAGAACCATTAGCAATCAGCCCCAGCATTTT
16	TRBD1	many	TRBJ1-5	TRBV28	CASSHMTWTGGAREHF	TGTGCCAGCAGCCACATGACATGGACAGGGGGAGCTAGGGAGCATTTT
19	TRBD1	-	TRBJ2-6	TRBV6-1	CASSENLVRGRSGANVLSF	TGTGCCAGCAGTGAAAATCTCGTCAGGGGGCGATCTGGGGCCAACGTCCTATCTTTC
14	TRBD1	few	TRBJ1-2	TRBV7-9	CASSRDGTAFGYTF	TGTGCCAGCAGCCGCGACGGGACAGCCTTTGGCTACACCTTC
14	TRBD1	-	TRBJ1-5	TRBV18	CASSPTGTNQPQHF	TGTGCCAGCTCACCGACAGGGACCAATCAGCCCCAGCATTTT
14	-	-	TRBJ1-2	TRBV5-1	CANSFEGTNYGYTF	TGCGCCAACAGCTTCGAGGGGACGAACTATGGCTACACCTTC
16	TRBD1	-	TRBJ2-1	TRBV10-3	CPIRTGGVMGYNEQFF	TGTCCCATCAGGACAGGGGGAGTCATGGGCTACAATGAGCAGTTTTTC
15	-	-	TRBJ2-3	TRBV11-3	CASSLDRHTTNTHYF	TGTGCAAGCAGCTTAGATCGACATACTACAAATACGCACTATTTT
16	-	-	TRBJ2-1	TRBV7-9	CASSGFSQVPYNEQFF	TGTGCCAGCTCCGGGTTTAGTCAAGTCCCCTACAATGAGCAGTTCTTC
13	-	many	TRBJ2-7	TRBV12-3/TRBV12-4	CASTMQGYYEQYF	TGTGCCAGCACCATGCAGGGCTACTACGAGCAGTACTTC
14	TRBD1	many	TRBJ2-1	TRBV30	CAWSLGTGANEQFF	TGTGCCTGGTCCCTCGGGACAGGGGCCAATGAGCAGTTCTTC
18	TRBD2	-	TRBJ2-1	TRBV11-3	CASSLVQGGRAGYDEQFF	TGTGCCAGCAGCTTAGTTCAAGGCGGGAGAGCCGGCTACGATGAGCAGTTCTTC
10	TRBD1	-	TRBJ1-1	TRBV29-1	CSGGQEEALF	TGCAGCGGAGGACAGGAGGAAGCCCTCTTT
14	TRBD1	-	TRBJ1-1	TRBV7-9	CVSSPWTGNTEAFF	TGTGTCAGCAGCCCTTGGACAGGGAACACTGAAGCTTTCTTT
17	-	-	TRBJ1-1	TRBV6-5	CASSLRRTLYVNTGAFF	TGTGCCAGCAGCCTCCGGCGGACGCTGTACGTGAACACAGGAGCTTTCTTT
14	TRBD1	-	TRBJ1-1	TRBV11-2	CASSQQGVNTEAFF	TGTGCCAGCAGCCAGCAGGGGGTGAACACTGAAGCTTTCTTT
14	-	few	TRBJ1-2	TRBV5-1	CASSLDSQNYGYTF	TGCGCCAGCAGCTTGGACAGCCAGAACTATGGCTACACCTTC
14	TRBD1	-	TRBJ1-2	TRBV4-1	CASGQGQGDGGYTF	TGCGCCAGCGGCCAAGGACAGGGGGATGGTGGCTACACCTTC
18	-	-	TRBJ2-5	TRBV11-2	CASSLTPSVNLNQEAQYF	TGTGCCAGCAGCTTGACGCCTAGCGTGAACCTCAACCAAGAGGCCCAGTACTTC
14	TRBD1	many	TRBJ2-7	TRBV28	CASKRGQGGYEQYF	TGTGCCAGCAAGCGTGGACAGGGGGGATACGAGCAGTACTTC
16	-	many	TRBJ2-6	TRBV5-5	CASSSPKGTGANVLTF	TGTGCCAGCAGCTCGCCAAAGGGGACTGGGGCCAACGTCCTGACTTTC
14	-	many	TRBJ1-2	TRBV29-1	CSVDSGTVGHGYTF	TGCAGCGTTGATTCGGGAACGGTGGGACATGGCTACACCTTC
15	-	many	TRBJ2-3	TRBV6-5	CASTPGRGVTDTQYF	TGTGCCAGCACCCCAGGGCGGGGTGTGACAGATACGCAGTATTTT
17	-	many	TRBJ2-2	TRBV6-5	CASSYSNPSRNTGELFF	TGTGCCAGCAGTTACTCGAATCCTAGCAGAAACACCGGGGAGCTGTTTTTT
17	TRBD2	-	TRBJ2-1	TRBV12-3/TRBV12-4	CASFSTSGSTTYNEQFF	TGTGCCAGTTTCTCGACTAGCGGGAGTACTACCTACAATGAGCAGTTCTTC
15	-	-	TRBJ2-3	TRBV4-2	CASSQDRLSADTQYF	TGTGCCAGCAGTCAAGACCGGCTATCCGCAGATACGCAGTATTTT
13	-	-	TRBJ1-4	TRBV4-1	CTSSHLGNEKLFF	TGCACCAGCAGCCATTTAGGAAATGAAAAACTGTTTTTT
14	-	once	TRBJ1-4	TRBV29-1	CSIGDSQFEKKLFF	TGCAGCATCGGGGATAGCCAGTTTGAGAAAAAACTGTTTTTT
15	TRBD2	-	TRBJ2-1	TRBV12-3/TRBV12-4	CAKRDEREAPNERFF	TGTGCCAAGAGAGACGAGCGGGAGGCCCCCAATGAGCGGTTCTTC